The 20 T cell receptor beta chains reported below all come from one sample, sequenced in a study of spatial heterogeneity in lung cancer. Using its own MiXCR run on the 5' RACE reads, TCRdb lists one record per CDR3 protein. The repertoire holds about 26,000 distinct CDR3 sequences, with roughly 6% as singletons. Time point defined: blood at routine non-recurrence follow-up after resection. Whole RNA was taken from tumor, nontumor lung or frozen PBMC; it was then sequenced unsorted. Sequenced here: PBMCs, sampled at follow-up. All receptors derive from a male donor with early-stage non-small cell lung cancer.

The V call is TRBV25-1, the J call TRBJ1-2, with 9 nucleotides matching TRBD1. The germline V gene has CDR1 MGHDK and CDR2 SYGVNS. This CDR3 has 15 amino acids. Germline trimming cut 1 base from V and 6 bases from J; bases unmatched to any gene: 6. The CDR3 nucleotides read TGTGCCAGCAGTGAATTTGGGACAGGGTGGAATGGCTACACCTTC. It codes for CASSEFGTGWNGYTF.

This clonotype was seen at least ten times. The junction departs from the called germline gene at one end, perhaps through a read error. The CDR3 here is CAWSVAGGGQPQHF. Here the CDR3 DNA reads TGTGCCTGGAGTGTAGCGGGGGGCGGGCAGCCCCAACATTTT. The rearrangement uses TRBV30 and TRBJ1-5; D may be TRBD1 (6 bases). The CDR3 loop spans 14 amino acids. CDR1 and CDR2 from the germline V gene are GTSNPN and SVGIG (reference sequence).

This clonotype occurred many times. The DNA of the CDR3 is TGCAGTGCCAAAACTAGACAGGGCAATCAGCCCCAGCATTTT. Translated: CSAKTRQGNQPQHF. This chain joins TRBV20-1 and TRBJ1-5; maybe TRBD1 (6 bases). The length of the CDR3 is 14 residues. The ends were cut back, 6 bases at V and 2 bases at J, with 14 bases in the middle. Germline V gives CDR1 DFQATT, CDR2 SNEGSKA (reference sequence).

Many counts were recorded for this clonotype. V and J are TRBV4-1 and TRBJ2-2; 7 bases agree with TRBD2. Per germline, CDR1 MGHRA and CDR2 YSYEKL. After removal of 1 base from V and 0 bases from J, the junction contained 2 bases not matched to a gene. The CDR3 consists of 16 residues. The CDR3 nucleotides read TGCGCCAGCAGCCAAGGAGCGGGACCGAACACCGGGGAGCTGTTTTTT. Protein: CASSQGAGPNTGELFF.

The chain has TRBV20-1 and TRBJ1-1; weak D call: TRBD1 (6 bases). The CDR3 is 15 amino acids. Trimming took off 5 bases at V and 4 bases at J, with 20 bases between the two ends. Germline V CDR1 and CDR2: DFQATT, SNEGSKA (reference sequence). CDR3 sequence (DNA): TGCAGTGCTCAGAACGGGGGCGGGTTGGGCACTGAAGCTTTCTTT. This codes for CSAQNGGGLGTEAFF.

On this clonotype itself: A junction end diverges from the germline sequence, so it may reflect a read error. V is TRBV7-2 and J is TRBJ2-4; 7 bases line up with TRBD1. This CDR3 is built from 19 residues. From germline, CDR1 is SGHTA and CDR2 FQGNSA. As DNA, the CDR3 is TGTGCCAGCACCTTAGCCCTTGTAGGGACAGCGATAGCCAAAAACATTCAGTACTTC. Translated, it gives CASTLALVGTAIAKNIQYF.

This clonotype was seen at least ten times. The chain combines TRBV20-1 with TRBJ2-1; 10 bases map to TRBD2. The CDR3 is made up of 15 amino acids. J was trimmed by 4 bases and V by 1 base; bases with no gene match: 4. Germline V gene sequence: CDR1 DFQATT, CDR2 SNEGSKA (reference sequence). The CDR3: CSARGLAGDYNEQFF. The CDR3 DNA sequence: TGCAGTGCTAGAGGGCTAGCGGGAGATTACAATGAGCAGTTCTTC.

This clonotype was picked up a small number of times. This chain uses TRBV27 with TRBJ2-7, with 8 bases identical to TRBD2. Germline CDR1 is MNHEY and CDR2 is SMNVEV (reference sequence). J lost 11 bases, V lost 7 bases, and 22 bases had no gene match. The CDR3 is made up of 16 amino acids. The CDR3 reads CASTTTGGGPNLMEYF. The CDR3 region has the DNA TGTGCCAGCACCACTACCGGGGGGGGGCCCAACTTAATGGAGTACTTC.

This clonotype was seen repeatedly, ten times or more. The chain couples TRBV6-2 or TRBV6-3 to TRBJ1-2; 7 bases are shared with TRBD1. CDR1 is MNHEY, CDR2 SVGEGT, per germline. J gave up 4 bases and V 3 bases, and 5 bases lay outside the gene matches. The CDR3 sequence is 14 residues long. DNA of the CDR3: TGTGCCAGCAGTTATACAGGGGACATCTATGGCTACACCTTC. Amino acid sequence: CASSYTGDIYGYTF.

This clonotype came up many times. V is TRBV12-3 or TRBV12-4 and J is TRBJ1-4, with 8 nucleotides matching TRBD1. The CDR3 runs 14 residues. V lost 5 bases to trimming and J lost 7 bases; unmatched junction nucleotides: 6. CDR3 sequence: CASSPQGAREKLFF. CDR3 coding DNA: TGTGCCAGCAGTCCTCAGGGGGCGCGTGAAAAACTGTTTTTT.

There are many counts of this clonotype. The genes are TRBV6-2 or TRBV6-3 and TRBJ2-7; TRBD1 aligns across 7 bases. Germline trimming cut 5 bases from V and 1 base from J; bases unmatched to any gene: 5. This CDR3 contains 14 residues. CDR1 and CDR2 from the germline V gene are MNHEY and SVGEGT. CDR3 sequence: CASSPPGQSYEQYV. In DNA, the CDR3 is TGTGCCAGCAGTCCTCCGGGACAGTCCTACGAGCAGTACGTC.

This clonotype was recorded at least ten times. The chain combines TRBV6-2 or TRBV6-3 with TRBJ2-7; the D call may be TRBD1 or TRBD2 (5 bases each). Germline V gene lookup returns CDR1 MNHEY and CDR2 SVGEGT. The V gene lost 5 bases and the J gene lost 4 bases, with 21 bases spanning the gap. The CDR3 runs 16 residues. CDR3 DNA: TGTGCCAGCAGTCATTTTGCGGTCCGAGGGGAATACGAGCAGTACTTC. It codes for CASSHFAVRGEYEQYF.

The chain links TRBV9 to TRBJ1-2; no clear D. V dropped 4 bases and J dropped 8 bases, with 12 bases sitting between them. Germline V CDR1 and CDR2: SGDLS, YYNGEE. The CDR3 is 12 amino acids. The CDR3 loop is CASSTPQEGYTF. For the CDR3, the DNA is TGTGCCAGCAGCACCCCTCAAGAGGGCTACACCTTC.

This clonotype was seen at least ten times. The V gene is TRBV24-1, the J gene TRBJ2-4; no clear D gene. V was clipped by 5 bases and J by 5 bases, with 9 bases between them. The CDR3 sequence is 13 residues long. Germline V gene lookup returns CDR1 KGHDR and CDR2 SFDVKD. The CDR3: CATSGDGENIQYF. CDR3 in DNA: TGTGCCACCAGTGGCGACGGTGAAAACATTCAGTACTTC.

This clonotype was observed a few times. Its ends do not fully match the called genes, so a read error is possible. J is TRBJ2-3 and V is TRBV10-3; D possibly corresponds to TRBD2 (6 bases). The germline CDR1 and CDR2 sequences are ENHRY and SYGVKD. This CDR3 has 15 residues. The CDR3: CAISEKGLSTDTQYF. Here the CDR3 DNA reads TGTGCCATCAGTGAGAAAGGACTAAGCACGGATACGCAGTATTTT.

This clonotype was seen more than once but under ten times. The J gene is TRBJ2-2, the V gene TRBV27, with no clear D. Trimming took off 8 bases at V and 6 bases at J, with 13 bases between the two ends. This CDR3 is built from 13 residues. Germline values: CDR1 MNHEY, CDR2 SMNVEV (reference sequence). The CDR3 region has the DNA TGTGCCAGCCAAAAAGGGCCGGCCGGGGAGCTGTTTTTT. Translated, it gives CASQKGPAGELFF.

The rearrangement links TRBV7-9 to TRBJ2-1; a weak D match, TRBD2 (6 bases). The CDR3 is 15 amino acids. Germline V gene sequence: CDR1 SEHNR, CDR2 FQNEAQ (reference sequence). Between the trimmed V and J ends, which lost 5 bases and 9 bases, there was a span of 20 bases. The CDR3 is CASSRMQRAAGEQFF. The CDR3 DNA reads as TGTGCCAGCAGCCGGATGCAGCGGGCCGCTGGTGAGCAGTTCTTC.

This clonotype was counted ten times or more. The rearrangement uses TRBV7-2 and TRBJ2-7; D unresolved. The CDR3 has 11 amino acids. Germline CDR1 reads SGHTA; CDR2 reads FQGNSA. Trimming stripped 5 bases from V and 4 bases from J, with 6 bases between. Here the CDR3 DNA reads TGTGCCAGCAGCCTCCAGTACGAGCAGTACTTC. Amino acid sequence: CASSLQYEQYF.

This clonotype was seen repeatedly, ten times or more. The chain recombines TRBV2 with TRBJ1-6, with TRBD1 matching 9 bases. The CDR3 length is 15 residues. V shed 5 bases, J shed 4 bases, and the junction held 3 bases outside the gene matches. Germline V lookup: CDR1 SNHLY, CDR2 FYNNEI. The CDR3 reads CASSPDRGYNSPLHF. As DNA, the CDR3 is TGTGCCAGCAGTCCGGACAGGGGATATAATTCACCCCTCCACTTT.

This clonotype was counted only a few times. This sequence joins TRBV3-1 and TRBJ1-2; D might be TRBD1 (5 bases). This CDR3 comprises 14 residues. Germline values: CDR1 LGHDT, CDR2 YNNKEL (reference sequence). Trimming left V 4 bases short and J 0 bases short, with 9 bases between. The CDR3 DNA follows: TGTGCCAGCAGCCCTGGGGCCACTAACTATGGCTACACCTTC. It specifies CASSPGATNYGYTF.